This is a list of T cell receptor beta chains from one sample in a study of multiple sclerosis patients with progressive multifocal leukoencephalopathy. Method: immunoSEQ multiplex PCR; TCRdb's copy keeps in-frame clones and lacks some. The sample records fewer than 40,000 clones, around 91% being singletons. Input material: PBMCs. Receptors originate from a human donor with multiple sclerosis. Each CDR3 is given with its conserved first and last residue. Each record gives: D gene, J gene, V gene, CDR3 protein, CDR3 DNA. The D gene is left open where the match is weak.

-	TRBJ2-3	TRBV6-5	CASSSPAGGSDTQYF	TGTGCCAGCAGTTCCCCTGCGGGCGGGTCAGATACGCAGTATTTT
TRBD1	TRBJ1-6	TRBV19	CASSSRQGAARNSPLHF	TGTGCCAGTAGTTCCCGACAGGGGGCGGCTAGGAATTCACCCCTCCACTTT
TRBD1	TRBJ1-2	TRBV5-6	CASSPRQGLSYGYTF	TGTGCCAGCAGCCCTCGACAGGGGCTATCCTATGGCTACACCTTC
-	TRBJ2-3	TRBV19	CASTPSGGSLSTDTQYF	TGTGCCAGTACTCCGAGTGGCGGTTCCCTTAGCACAGATACGCAGTATTTT
TRBD2	TRBJ2-7	TRBV7-2	CASSSWLAGAYEQYF	TGTGCCAGCAGCTCATGGCTAGCGGGAGCTTACGAGCAGTACTTC
-	TRBJ2-7	TRBV5-4	CASSFNPGSDYEQYF	TGTGCCAGCAGCTTCAATCCGGGATCCGATTACGAGCAGTACTTC
-	TRBJ2-7	TRBV4-3	CAIRTGRGSYEQYF	TGCGCCATTCGGACAGGGAGGGGCTCCTACGAGCAGTACTTC
TRBD2	TRBJ2-3	TRBV11-2	CASSLKVLGLAGGADTQYF	TGTGCCAGCAGCTTAAAGGTCCTTGGGCTAGCGGGAGGTGCAGATACGCAGTATTTT
TRBD2	TRBJ2-7	TRBV14	CASSPPGLAGAYEQYF	TGTGCCAGCAGCCCGCCGGGACTAGCGGGAGCATACGAGCAGTACTTC
TRBD2	TRBJ2-7	TRBV5-4	CASSPHTGLADKQYF	TGTGCCAGCAGCCCTCATACGGGACTAGCGGATAAGCAGTACTTC
-	TRBJ1-1	TRBV7-8	CASSLNTGSSEAFF	TGTGCCAGCAGTCTAAACACAGGGTCCTCTGAAGCTTTCTTT
-	TRBJ2-3	TRBV19	CASSPETLTDTQYF	TGTGCCAGTAGCCCGGAAACGCTCACAGATACGCAGTATTTT